This TCR beta chain is drawn from a study of blood T cell repertoires in COVID-19. Looking at the study overall: Whether acute or convalescent, the COVID-19 samples came from the United States, Italy and Spain. T cells, B-cell-depleted T cells, or PBMCs supplied cDNA or gDNA.

The sample holds one count of this clone. The V and J ends lost 2 bases and 4 bases respectively, with 9 bases between them. The germline CDR1 and CDR2 sequences are GTSNPN and SVGIG (reference sequence). This CDR3 contains 13 residues. Source study methods: Scientists estimated how many nucleated cells there were by amplifying reference gene primers. Profiled with immunoSEQ multiplex PCR; TCRdb holds only in-frame clones, not every one. Clone size and V and J calls were adopted from that table, with D and trimming inferred from the DNA. Seen here are hundreds of thousands of clones, 85% observed once, and the top ten hold around 0.89%.

The sample was peripheral blood. The sequence derives from a man aged 35 to 55 with acute or convalescent COVID-19. V gene TRBV30 combines with J gene TRBJ1-3; the D is unclear. CDR3 residues: CAWSFVRGNTIYF. DNA of the CDR3: TGTGCCTGGAGTTTTGTTCGGGGAAACACCATATATTTT.